Following are 21 T cell receptor beta chains from one sample sequenced in a study of T cell repertoires in cytomegalovirus infection. Antigen specificity for these receptors is unknown. TCRdb analysed the reads with MiXCR anew, one entry per CDR3 protein. The table shows under 50,000 distinct CDR3 sequences, with roughly 20% occurring only once. The sequenced sample consisted of PBMCs, sequenced either directly or after in vitro stimulation (not recorded which). Every receptor here comes from a human donor in good health (CMV status not recorded). Some clones in this sample may be carry-over from other donors' samples.

This clonotype was detected ten times or more. The rearrangement joins TRBV7-2 to TRBJ1-5, with TRBD1 matching over 7 bases. CDR1 and CDR2 from the germline V gene are SGHTA and FQGNSA. V trimming: 5 bases; J trimming: 2 bases; junction bases outside the gene matches: 3. The CDR3 consists of 14 residues. CDR3 sequence: CASSLGTGNQPQHF. The DNA for the CDR3 is TGTGCCAGCAGCCTGGGGACAGGCAATCAGCCCCAGCATTTT.

This clonotype was counted between two and nine times. This rearrangement joins TRBV7-9 to TRBJ2-1; the D gene is possibly TRBD2 (5 bases). This CDR3 spans 12 amino acids. The V end lost 3 bases, the J end lost 8 bases, and 8 bases lay between the germline ends. The germline gives CDR1 SEHNR, CDR2 FQNEAQ (reference sequence). The CDR3 DNA is TGTGCCAGCAGCTTTTCGAGGGATGAGCAGTTCTTC. It is translated as CASSFSRDEQFF. The full variable domain, with the rest looked up from reference TRBV7-9 and TRBJ2-1, is DTGVSQNPRHKITKRGQNVTFRCDPISEHNRLYWYRQTLGQGPEFLTYFQNEAQLEKSRLLSDRFSAERPKGSFSTLEIQRTEQGDSAMYLCASSFSRDEQFFGPGTRLTVL.

This clonotype was recorded a few times. The V and J genes are TRBV25-1 and TRBJ1-5; D is ambiguous. This CDR3 comprises 16 residues. The germline V gene encodes CDR1 MGHDK and CDR2 SYGVNS. Trimming left V 4 bases short and J 0 bases short, with 13 bases between. The CDR3 protein is CASSARDGNSNQPQHF. As DNA, the CDR3 is TGTGCCAGCAGTGCACGGGATGGGAATAGCAATCAGCCCCAGCATTTT.

Details on this clonotype: One end of the junction varies from germline; a read error may be responsible. CDR3 sequence: CASSLAAGSDTQYF. The CDR3 nucleotides read TGTGCCAGCAGCCTAGCGGCAGGGAGTGATACGCAGTATTTT. The chain has TRBV7-2 and TRBJ2-3; 7 nucleotides match TRBD2. Looked up from germline, CDR1 is SGHTA and CDR2 is FQGNSA. The CDR3 consists of 14 residues.

CDR3 bases: TGTGCCAGCAGCGCCACCACAGATACGCAGTATTTT. As protein: CASSATTDTQYF. This chain connects TRBV9 to TRBJ2-3; D unclear. The germline V and J ends were trimmed by 3 bases and 2 bases, with 4 bases remaining between them. Per the germline V gene, CDR1 is SGDLS and CDR2 is YYNGEE. CDR3 size: 12 residues.

The chain combines TRBV2 with TRBJ1-4, with D possibly being TRBD1 (6 bases). The germline V gene has CDR1 SNHLY and CDR2 FYNNEI. The ends were cut back, 5 bases at V and 3 bases at J, with 13 bases in the middle. This CDR3 contains 15 residues. The CDR3 region is CASSPNRAANEKLFF. DNA of the CDR3: TGTGCCAGCAGTCCAAACAGGGCGGCTAATGAAAAACTGTTTTTT.

This clonotype was counted between two and nine times. This chain connects TRBV4-1 to TRBJ1-1, with D maybe TRBD1 (5 bases). Germline loops: CDR1 MGHRA, CDR2 YSYEKL. The CDR3 is 15 residues long. With 0 bases removed from V and 4 bases from J, the gap between germline ends came to 12 bases. The CDR3 protein is CASSQDTGRGTEAFF. The CDR3 DNA reads as TGCGCCAGCAGCCAAGACACGGGTAGGGGCACTGAAGCTTTCTTT.

This clonotype was seen more than once but under ten times. The chain combines TRBV20-1 with TRBJ2-3, with D perhaps given as TRBD1 or TRBD2 (6 bases each). The V and J ends lost 0 bases and 5 bases respectively, with 15 bases between them. Germline CDR1 and CDR2: DFQATT and SNEGSKA (reference sequence). CDR3 length equals 15 residues. CDR3 nucleotide sequence: TGCAGTGCTAGAGATCCCCCCGGGGGCCTAGATACGCAGTATTTT. It translates to CSARDPPGGLDTQYF.

This clonotype was observed a few times. In DNA form, the CDR3 reads TGCGCCAGCAGCCAAGAAGCGCGTTCCTACGAGCAGTACTTC. Its translation: CASSQEARSYEQYF. The V gene is TRBV4-1, the J gene TRBJ2-7, with D unresolved. This CDR3 region has 14 residues. Trimming removed 0 bases at V and 1 base at J, with 7 bases between. Germline V gene data show CDR1 as MGHRA and CDR2 as YSYEKL.

This clonotype was found a few times. The rearrangement uses TRBV20-1 and TRBJ2-3, with D tentatively TRBD1 or TRBD2 (5 bases each). V was trimmed by 7 bases and J by 3 bases, leaving 11 bases between them. The CDR3 totals 12 residues. The germline V gene encodes CDR1 DFQATT and CDR2 SNEGSKA (reference sequence). The CDR3 coding sequence is TGCAGTGGTCAAGGGGAGACAGATACGCAGTATTTT. Translated: CSGQGETDTQYF.

The table lists this clonotype with many counts. The chain recombines TRBV7-8 with TRBJ1-1, with D uncertain. Germline assignment: CDR1 SGHVS and CDR2 FQNEAQ. The CDR3 totals 14 residues. V dropped 1 base and J dropped 1 base, with 7 bases sitting between them. CDR3 protein: CASSLVMGNTEAFF. CDR3 nucleotides: TGTGCCAGCAGCTTAGTTATGGGGAACACTGAAGCTTTCTTT.

The chain's CDR3 is CASGWGQGQPQHF. CDR3 nucleotides: TGTGCCAGCGGGTGGGGACAGGGTCAGCCCCAGCATTTT. This chain connects TRBV6-5 to TRBJ1-5, with 9 bases fitting TRBD1. V trimming: 8 bases; J trimming: 6 bases; junction bases outside the gene matches: 5. CDR1 MNHEY and CDR2 SVGAGI come from the germline V gene. The CDR3 totals 13 residues.

This clonotype was counted many times. The J gene is TRBJ1-1, the V gene TRBV7-9; D ambiguous. Trimming pared 5 bases from V and 1 base from J, leaving 2 bases between. This CDR3 is 11 amino acids long. The V gene's germline CDR1 is SEHNR and CDR2 FQNEAQ (reference sequence). As DNA, the CDR3 is TGTGCCAGCAGCCGGAACACTGAAGCTTTCTTT. It specifies CASSRNTEAFF.

This clonotype was seen repeatedly, ten times or more. V is TRBV4-3 and J is TRBJ1-4; D uncertain. The CDR3 spans 14 residues. V gave up 1 base and J gave up 4 bases, with 7 bases separating them. Germline lookup yields CDR1 LGHNA and CDR2 YSLEER. The CDR3 here is CASSQGGFNEKLFF. The CDR3 bases are TGCGCCAGCAGCCAAGGCGGGTTTAATGAAAAACTGTTTTTT.

The chain couples TRBV7-8 to TRBJ1-1; D not certain. CDR3 length equals 16 residues. Germline assignment: CDR1 SGHVS and CDR2 FQNEAQ. The V and J ends lost 0 bases and 4 bases respectively, with 15 bases between them. CDR3 region: CASSLASLAAGTEAFF. In DNA form, the CDR3 reads TGTGCCAGCAGCTTAGCATCATTGGCGGCAGGCACTGAAGCTTTCTTT.

The genes are TRBV18 and TRBJ2-7; 8 bases map to TRBD1. Per germline, CDR1 KGHSH and CDR2 LQKENI. This CDR3 is 14 amino acids long. The ends lost 6 bases at V and 2 bases at J; junction bases unmatched: 6. The CDR3 protein is CASSRTGSPYEQYF. As DNA, the CDR3 is TGTGCCAGCTCTCGGACAGGGTCCCCCTACGAGCAGTACTTC.

This clonotype was seen at least ten times. This chain connects TRBV6-1 to TRBJ2-3; maybe TRBD1 (6 bases). Germline loops: CDR1 MNHNS, CDR2 SASEGT. Trimming removed 10 bases from V and 2 bases from J, with 19 bases in between. The CDR3 spans 15 residues. CDR3 nucleotides: TGTGCCACCCGTCCCTGGGGGACATTCACAGATACGCAGTATTTT. Its translation: CATRPWGTFTDTQYF.

This rearrangement joins TRBV27 to TRBJ2-2, with D possibly TRBD1 on 5 matching bases. The CDR3 extends over 14 amino acids. Germline V gene data show CDR1 as MNHEY and CDR2 as SMNVEV (reference sequence). Trimming shortened V by 5 bases and J by 0 bases, and 7 bases separated the two germline ends. CDR3 protein: CASSLQANTGELFF. The CDR3, as DNA: TGTGCCAGCAGTCTACAGGCGAACACCGGGGAGCTGTTTTTT.

The chain joins TRBV5-1 to TRBJ2-1; D is perhaps TRBD2 (6 bases). Germline assignment: CDR1 SGHRS and CDR2 YFSETQ. The germline V and J ends were trimmed by 4 bases and 4 bases, with 6 bases remaining between them. The CDR3 loop spans 12 amino acids. CDR3 DNA: TGCGCCAGCAGCGCGGGGTACAATGAGCAGTTCTTC. Amino acid sequence: CASSAGYNEQFF. Full variable domain (rest looked up from reference TRBV5-1 and TRBJ2-1): KAGVTQTPRYLIKTRGQQVTLSCSPISGHRSVSWYQQTPGQGLQFLFEYFSETQRNKGNFPGRFSGRQFSNSRSEMNVSTLELGDSALYLCASSAGYNEQFFGPGTRLTVL.

CDR3 nucleotides: TGTGCCAGCCGGCTAGCGGGGGTGGGAGATACGCAGTATTTT. The encoded protein is CASRLAGVGDTQYF. The chain is built from TRBV6-5 and TRBJ2-3, with 10 bases identical to TRBD2. This CDR3 region has 14 residues. The germline V gene has CDR1 MNHEY and CDR2 SVGAGI. Germline trimming cut 8 bases from V and 5 bases from J; bases unmatched to any gene: 7.

This clonotype was counted a few times. This CDR3 is CASSFEGISEQYF. The CDR3 coding sequence is TGTGCCAGCAGCTTTGAAGGGATAAGCGAGCAGTACTTC. The chain links TRBV5-4 to TRBJ2-7; D call uncertain. Germline lookup yields CDR1 SGHNT and CDR2 YYREEE (reference sequence). The CDR3 loop spans 13 amino acids. V lost 2 bases and J 6 bases, leaving 12 bases between the germline ends.